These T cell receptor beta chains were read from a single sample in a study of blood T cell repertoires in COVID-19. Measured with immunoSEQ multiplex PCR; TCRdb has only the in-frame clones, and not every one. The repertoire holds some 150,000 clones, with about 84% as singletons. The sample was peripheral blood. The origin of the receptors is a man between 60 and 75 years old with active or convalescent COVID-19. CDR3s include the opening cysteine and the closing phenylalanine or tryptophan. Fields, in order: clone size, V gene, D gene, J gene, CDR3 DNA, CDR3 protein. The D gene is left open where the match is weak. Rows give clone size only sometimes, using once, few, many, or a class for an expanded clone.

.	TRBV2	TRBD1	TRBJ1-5	TGTGCCAGTAGGGGACAGATAAGCAATCAGCCCCAGCATTTT	CASRGQISNQPQHF
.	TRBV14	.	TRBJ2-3	TGTGCCAGCAGCCCCCGAGGGCGGAATACGCAGTATTTT	CASSPRGRNTQYF
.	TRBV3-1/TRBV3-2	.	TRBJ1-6	TGTGCCAGCAGCCAATTATTCAGCGATGTCTATTCACCCCTCCACTTT	CASSQLFSDVYSPLHF
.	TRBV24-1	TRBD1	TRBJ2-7	TGTGCCACCAAAAACAGGGGCCCCTACGAGCAGTACTTC	CATKNRGPYEQYF
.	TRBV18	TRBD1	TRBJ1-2	TGTGCCAGCTCACCATCGAAACCGGGACAGACACTCTATGGCTACACCTTC	CASSPSKPGQTLYGYTF
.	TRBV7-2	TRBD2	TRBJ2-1	TGTGCCAGCAGCTTTTTAGCGGGGCCATCAAACCGGTTCAATGAGCAGTTCTTC	CASSFLAGPSNRFNEQFF
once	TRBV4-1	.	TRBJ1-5	TGCGCCAGCAGCCAAGAAGAGGTCCCCAGGGGAGATAGCAATCAGCCCCAGCATTTT	CASSQEEVPRGDSNQPQHF
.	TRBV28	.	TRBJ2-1	TGTGCCAGCAGTTTAATTCCAGCGGGTACTTACAATGAGCAGTTCTTC	CASSLIPAGTYNEQFF
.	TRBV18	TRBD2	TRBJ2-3	TGTGCCAGCTCACCCGGGACTAGCGGAGCCACAGATACGCAGTATTTT	CASSPGTSGATDTQYF
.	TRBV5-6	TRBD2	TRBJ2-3	TGTGCCAGCAGCTTAGCGGGAGGCACAGATACGCAGTATTTT	CASSLAGGTDTQYF
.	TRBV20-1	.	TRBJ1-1	TGCAGTGCTAGTTGGCAGGCTGAAGCTTTCTTT	CSASWQAEAFF
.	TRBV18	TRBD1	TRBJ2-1	TGTGCCAGCTCACCACCCACAGGGGGTTACAATGAGCAGTTCTTC	CASSPPTGGYNEQFF
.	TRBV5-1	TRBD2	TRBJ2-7	TGCGCCAGCAGCGCAACAACCTCCGGGACTAGCGGTATCTCCTACGAGCAGTACTTC	CASSATTSGTSGISYEQYF
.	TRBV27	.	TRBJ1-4	TGTGCCAGCAGTTTCCGGCAGGGACAAGCAACTAATGAAAAACTGTTTTTT	CASSFRQGQATNEKLFF
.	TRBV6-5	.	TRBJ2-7	TGTGCCAGCCGGGACTTTGCTTACGAGCAGTACTTC	CASRDFAYEQYF
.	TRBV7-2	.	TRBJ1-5	TGTGCCAGCAGCAGGGGCCAATATAATCAGCCCCAGCATTTT	CASSRGQYNQPQHF
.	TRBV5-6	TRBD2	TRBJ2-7	TGTGCCAGCTTCCGGCTAGCGGGAGTCTACGAGCAGTACTTC	CASFRLAGVYEQYF
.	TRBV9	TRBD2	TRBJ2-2	TGTGCCAGCAGCGTTGCTAGCGGGGCTACCGGGGAGCTGTTTTTT	CASSVASGATGELFF
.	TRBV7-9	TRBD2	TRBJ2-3	TGTGCCAGCAGCTTCTGGGGGGTTACTAGCGGGAACACAGATACGCAGTATTTT	CASSFWGVTSGNTDTQYF
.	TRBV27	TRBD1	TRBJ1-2	TGTGCCAGCAGTTTAAACTCCGGGACAGGCCGGTCTGGCTACACCTTC	CASSLNSGTGRSGYTF
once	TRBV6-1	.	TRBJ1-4	TGTGCCAGCAGTGAATCATGGGGGGCTAATGAAAAACTGTTTTTT	CASSESWGANEKLFF
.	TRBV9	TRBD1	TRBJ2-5	TGTGCCAGCAGCCCGACAGGGGTCCGGATAGAGACCCAGTACTTC	CASSPTGVRIETQYF
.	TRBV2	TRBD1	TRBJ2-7	TGTGCCAGCACGGGACAGGGCTACGAGCAGTACTTC	CASTGQGYEQYF
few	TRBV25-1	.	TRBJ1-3	TGTGCCAGCAGTTCGGGCTCTGGAAACACCATATATTTT	CASSSGSGNTIYF
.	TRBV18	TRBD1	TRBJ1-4	TGTGCCAGCTCACCTACAGGGGCGTTTAGAGAAAAACTGTTTTTT	CASSPTGAFREKLFF
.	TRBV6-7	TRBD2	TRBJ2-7	TGTGCCAGCAGCCTGAGGAGACTAGCGGAGCACTACGAGCAGTACTTC	CASSLRRLAEHYEQYF
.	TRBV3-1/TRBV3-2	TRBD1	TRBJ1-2	TGTGCCAGCAGCCACAGAGGCGAGGGGGCAGGCGGCGGCTACACCTTC	CASSHRGEGAGGGYTF
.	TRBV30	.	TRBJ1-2	TGTGCCTGGAGTGTGGAGGGATTTAACTATGGCTACACCTTC	CAWSVEGFNYGYTF
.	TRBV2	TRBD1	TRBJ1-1	TGTGCCAGCAGCGACAGGGAATCAAACACTGAAGCTTTCTTT	CASSDRESNTEAFF
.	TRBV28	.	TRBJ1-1	TGTGCCAGCAGGAGAGGGGGAGTTAGAACTGAAGCTTTCTTT	CASRRGGVRTEAFF
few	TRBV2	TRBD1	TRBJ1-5	TGTGCCAGCAGTGTGGGCCAGACAGGGTATCAGCCCCAGCATTTT	CASSVGQTGYQPQHF
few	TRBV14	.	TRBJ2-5	TGTGCCAGCAGCCAAGATCTGCGGGGACCGGAGACCCAGTACTTC	CASSQDLRGPETQYF
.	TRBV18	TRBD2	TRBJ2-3	TGTGCCAGCTCACCTATGGCGGCGGGAGGGCCCTCGCCAGATACGCAGTATTTT	CASSPMAAGGPSPDTQYF
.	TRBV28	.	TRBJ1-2	TGTGCCAGCAGCGAATACAGGGCCGGTGGCTACACCTTC	CASSEYRAGGYTF
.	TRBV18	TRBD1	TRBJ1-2	TGTGCCAGCTCACCTTCCGGGACAGGGGGCGATGGGGACTATGGCTACACCTTC	CASSPSGTGGDGDYGYTF